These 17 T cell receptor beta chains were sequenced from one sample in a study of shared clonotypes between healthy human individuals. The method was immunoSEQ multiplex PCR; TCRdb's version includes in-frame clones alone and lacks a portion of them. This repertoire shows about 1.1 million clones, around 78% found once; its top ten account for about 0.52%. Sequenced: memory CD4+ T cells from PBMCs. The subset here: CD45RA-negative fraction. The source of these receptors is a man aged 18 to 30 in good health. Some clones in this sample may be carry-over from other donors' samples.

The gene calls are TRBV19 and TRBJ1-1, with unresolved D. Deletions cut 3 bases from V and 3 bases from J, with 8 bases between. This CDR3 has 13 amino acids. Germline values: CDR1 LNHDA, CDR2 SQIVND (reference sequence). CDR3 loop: CASSMERYTEAFF. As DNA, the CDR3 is TGTGCCAGTAGTATGGAGCGGTACACTGAAGCTTTCTTT. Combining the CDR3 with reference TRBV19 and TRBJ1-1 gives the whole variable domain DGGITQSPKYLFRKEGQNVTLSCEQNLNHDAMYWYRQDPGQGLRLIYYSQIVNDFQKGDIAEGYSVSREKKESFPLTVTSAQKNPTAFYLCASSMERYTEAFFGQGTRLTVV.

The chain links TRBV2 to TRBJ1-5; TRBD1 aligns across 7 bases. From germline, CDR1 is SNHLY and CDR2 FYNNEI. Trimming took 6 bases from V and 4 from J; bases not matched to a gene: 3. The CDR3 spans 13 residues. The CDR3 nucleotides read TGTGCCAGCAGCCGGGACAGAAATCAGCCCCAGCATTTT. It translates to CASSRDRNQPQHF.

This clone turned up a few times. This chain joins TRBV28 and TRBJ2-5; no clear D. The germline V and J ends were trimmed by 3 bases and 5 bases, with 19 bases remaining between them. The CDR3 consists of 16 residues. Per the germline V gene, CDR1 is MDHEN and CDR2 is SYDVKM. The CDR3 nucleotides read TGTGCCAGCAGTTTCCAACAAACAGCGAAAAGGGAGACCCAGTACTTC. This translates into CASSFQQTAKRETQYF.

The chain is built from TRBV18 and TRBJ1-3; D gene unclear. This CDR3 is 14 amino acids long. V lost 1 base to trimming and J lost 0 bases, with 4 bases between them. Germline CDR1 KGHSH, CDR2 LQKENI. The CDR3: CASSPQDSGNTIYF. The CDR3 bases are TGTGCCAGCTCACCACAAGACTCTGGAAACACCATATATTTT.

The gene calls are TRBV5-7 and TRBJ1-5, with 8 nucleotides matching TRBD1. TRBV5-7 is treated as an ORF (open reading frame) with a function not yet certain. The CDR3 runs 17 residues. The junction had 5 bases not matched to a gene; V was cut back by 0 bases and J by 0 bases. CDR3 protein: CASSLVRTGNSNQPQHF. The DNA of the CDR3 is TGTGCCAGCAGCTTGGTAAGGACAGGGAATAGCAATCAGCCCCAGCATTTT.

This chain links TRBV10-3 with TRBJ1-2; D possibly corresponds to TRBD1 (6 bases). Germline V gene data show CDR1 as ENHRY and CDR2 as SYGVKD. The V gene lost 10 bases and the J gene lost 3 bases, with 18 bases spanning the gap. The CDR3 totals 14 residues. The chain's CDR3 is CAKTGTLIYYGYTF. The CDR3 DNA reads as TGTGCCAAGACCGGGACACTCATTTACTATGGCTACACCTTC.

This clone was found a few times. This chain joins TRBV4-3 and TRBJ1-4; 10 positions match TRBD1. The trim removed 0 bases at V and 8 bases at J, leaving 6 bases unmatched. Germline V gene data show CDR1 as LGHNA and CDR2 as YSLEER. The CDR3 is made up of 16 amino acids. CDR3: CASSQDLGTGAEKLFF. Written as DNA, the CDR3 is TGCGCCAGCAGCCAAGATCTTGGGACAGGGGCCGAAAAACTGTTTTTT.

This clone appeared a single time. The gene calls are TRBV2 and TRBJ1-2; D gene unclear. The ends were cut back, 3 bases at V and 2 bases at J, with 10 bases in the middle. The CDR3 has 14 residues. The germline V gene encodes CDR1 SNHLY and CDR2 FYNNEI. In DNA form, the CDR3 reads TGTGCCAGCAGTGAGTCTCGGGCGAACTATGGCTACACCTTC. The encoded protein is CASSESRANYGYTF.

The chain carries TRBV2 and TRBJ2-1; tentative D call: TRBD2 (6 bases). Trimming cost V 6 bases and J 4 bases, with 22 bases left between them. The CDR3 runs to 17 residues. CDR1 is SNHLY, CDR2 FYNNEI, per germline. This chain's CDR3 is CASRRQWGTALYNEQFF. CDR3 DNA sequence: TGTGCCAGCAGGCGTCAATGGGGGACTGCCTTGTACAATGAGCAGTTCTTC. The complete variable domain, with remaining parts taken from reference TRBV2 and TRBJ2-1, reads EPEVTQTPSHQVTQMGQEVILRCVPISNHLYFYWYRQILGQKVEFLVSFYNNEISEKSEIFDDQFSVERPDGSNFTLKIRSTKLEDSAMYFCASRRQWGTALYNEQFFGPGTRLTVL.

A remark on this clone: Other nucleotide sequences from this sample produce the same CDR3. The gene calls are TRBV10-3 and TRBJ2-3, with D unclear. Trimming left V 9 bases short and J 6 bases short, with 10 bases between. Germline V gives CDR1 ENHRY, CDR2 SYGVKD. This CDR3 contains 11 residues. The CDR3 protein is CAIRGADTQYF. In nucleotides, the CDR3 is TGTGCCATACGTGGCGCGGATACGCAGTATTTT.

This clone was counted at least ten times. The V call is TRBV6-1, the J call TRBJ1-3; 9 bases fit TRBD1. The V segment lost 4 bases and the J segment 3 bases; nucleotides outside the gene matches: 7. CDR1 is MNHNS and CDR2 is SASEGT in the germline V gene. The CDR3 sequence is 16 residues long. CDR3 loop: CASSASGTGIGNTIYF. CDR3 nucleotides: TGTGCCAGCAGTGCCTCTGGGACAGGGATTGGAAACACCATATATTTT.

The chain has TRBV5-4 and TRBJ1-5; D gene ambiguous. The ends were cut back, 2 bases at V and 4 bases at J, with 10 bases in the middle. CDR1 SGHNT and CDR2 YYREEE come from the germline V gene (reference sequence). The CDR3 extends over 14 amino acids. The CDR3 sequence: CASSFGPGNQPQHF. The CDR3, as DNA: TGTGCCAGCAGCTTCGGTCCGGGAAATCAGCCCCAGCATTTT.

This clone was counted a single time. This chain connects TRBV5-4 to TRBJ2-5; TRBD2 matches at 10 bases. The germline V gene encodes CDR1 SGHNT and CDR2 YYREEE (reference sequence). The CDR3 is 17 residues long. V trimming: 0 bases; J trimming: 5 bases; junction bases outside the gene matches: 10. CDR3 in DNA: TGTGCCAGCAGCTTGGCCAGGTCTAGCGGGAGTGCGGAGACCCAGTACTTC. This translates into CASSLARSSGSAETQYF.

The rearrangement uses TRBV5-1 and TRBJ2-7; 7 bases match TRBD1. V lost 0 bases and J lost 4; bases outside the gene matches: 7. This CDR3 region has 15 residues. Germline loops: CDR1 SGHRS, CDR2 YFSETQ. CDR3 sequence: CASSLAESGQYEQYF. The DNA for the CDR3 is TGCGCCAGCAGCTTGGCCGAATCGGGACAGTACGAGCAGTACTTC. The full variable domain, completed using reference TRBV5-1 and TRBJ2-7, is KAGVTQTPRYLIKTRGQQVTLSCSPISGHRSVSWYQQTPGQGLQFLFEYFSETQRNKGNFPGRFSGRQFSNSRSEMNVSTLELGDSALYLCASSLAESGQYEQYFGPGTRLTVT.

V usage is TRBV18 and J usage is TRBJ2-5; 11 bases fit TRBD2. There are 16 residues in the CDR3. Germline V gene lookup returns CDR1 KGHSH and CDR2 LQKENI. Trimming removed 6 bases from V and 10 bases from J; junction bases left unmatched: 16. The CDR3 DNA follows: TGTGCCAGCTCTTCCCAGGGACTAGCGGAGCTTGGGGGCCAGTACTTC. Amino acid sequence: CASSSQGLAELGGQYF.

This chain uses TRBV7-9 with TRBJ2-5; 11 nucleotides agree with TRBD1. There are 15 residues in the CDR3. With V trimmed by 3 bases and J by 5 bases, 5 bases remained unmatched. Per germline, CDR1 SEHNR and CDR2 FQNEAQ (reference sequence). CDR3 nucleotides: TGTGCCAGCAGCTTCATCGGGACAGGGGGGGAGACCCAGTACTTC. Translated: CASSFIGTGGETQYF. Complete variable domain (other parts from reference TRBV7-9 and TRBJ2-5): DTGVSQNPRHKITKRGQNVTFRCDPISEHNRLYWYRQTLGQGPEFLTYFQNEAQLEKSRLLSDRFSAERPKGSFSTLEIQRTEQGDSAMYLCASSFIGTGGETQYFGPGTRLLVL.

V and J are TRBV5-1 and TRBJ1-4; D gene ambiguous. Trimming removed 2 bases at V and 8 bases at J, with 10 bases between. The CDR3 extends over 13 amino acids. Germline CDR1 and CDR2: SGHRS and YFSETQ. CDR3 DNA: TGCGCCAGCAGCTTCGTAGTGGGCGAAAAACTGTTTTTT. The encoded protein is CASSFVVGEKLFF.